These 5 T cell receptor beta chains were all obtained from the same sample, sequenced in a study of metastatic and nonmetastatic thyroid tumors. No patient had received any treatment before thyroid surgery. MiXCR reprocessed the PCR reads for TCRdb. The data show approximately 58,000 clones, roughly 20% seen once. The sequenced sample was blood. These receptors were collected from a female donor with papillary thyroid cancer or a benign thyroid nodule (not recorded which). Some clones in this sample may be carry-over from other donors' samples.

This clone has ten or more counts. The rearrangement links TRBV5-1 to TRBJ1-5; D is uncertain. The CDR3 is 15 amino acids. V lost 3 bases to trimming and J lost 3 bases, with 13 bases between them. CDR1 is SGHRS, CDR2 YFSETQ, per germline. Here the CDR3 DNA reads TGCGCCAGCAGCTGGGGAGGGAAGACCAATCAGCCCCAGCATTTT. It specifies CASSWGGKTNQPQHF. Full variable domain (missing parts from reference TRBV5-1 and TRBJ1-5): KAGVTQTPRYLIKTRGQQVTLSCSPISGHRSVSWYQQTPGQGLQFLFEYFSETQRNKGNFPGRFSGRQFSNSRSEMNVSTLELGDSALYLCASSWGGKTNQPQHFGDGTRLSIL.

This clone was observed a few times. This may stem from a read error, because a much larger clone lies one nucleotide away. The chain links TRBV28 to TRBJ2-4; D gene uncertain. The CDR3 loop spans 14 amino acids. Germline V gene data show CDR1 as MDHEN and CDR2 as SYDVKM. V lost 6 bases and J lost 0, with 9 bases in between. CDR3 coding DNA: TGTGCCAGCAGACCCGGCGGAGCCAAAAACATTCAGTACTTC. Translation gives CASRPGGAKNIQYF.

This clone was seen more than once but under ten times. This sequence joins TRBV12-3 or TRBV12-4 and TRBJ2-7, with 8 bases fitting TRBD1. The V gene end was trimmed by 6 bases and the J gene end by 6 bases; junction bases not matched to a gene: 10. There are 14 residues in the CDR3. The CDR3 here is CASSPGQVGVEQYF. CDR3 bases: TGTGCCAGCAGCCCGGGACAGGTGGGGGTCGAGCAGTACTTC.

The chain is built from TRBV6-5 and TRBJ1-1; D gene unclear. V was pared by 2 bases and J by 3 bases, with 7 bases between. This CDR3 has 13 amino acids. Germline CDR1 and CDR2: MNHEY and SVGAGI. This chain's CDR3 is CASSYGGDTEAFF. CDR3 nucleotides: TGTGCCAGCAGTTACGGCGGGGACACTGAAGCTTTCTTT.

The chain links TRBV5-6 to TRBJ2-3; 7 nucleotides align to TRBD1. Germline lookup yields CDR1 SGHDT and CDR2 YYEEEE. This CDR3 comprises 15 residues. Trimming at V came to 4 bases and at J to 4 bases, leaving 9 bases not matched to a gene. CDR3 amino acids: CASSVPGQPPDTQYF. Written as DNA, the CDR3 is TGTGCCAGCAGCGTGCCGGGACAGCCGCCAGATACGCAGTATTTT.